This T cell receptor beta chain comes out of a study of T-cell reconstitution after alpha-beta-depleted transplantation in children. This CDR3 has 15 amino acids. Germline V gene lookup returns CDR1 DFQATT and CDR2 SNEGSKA (reference sequence). V shed 3 bases and J shed 3 bases, with 18 bases lying between them. The authors prepared the TCRbeta library with unique molecular identifiers. MiXCR, applied by TCRdb to the PCR reads, yields one record per CDR3 protein. The table records 230,000 or so distinct CDR3 sequences, approximately 9.9% of them present only once. A note on this clonotype: Possible read error: a much larger clone is one base away. This CDR3 is missing its conserved last phenylalanine or tryptophan, likely due to a read error.

This chain connects TRBV20-1 to TRBJ2-7; possible D gene TRBD2, 6 bases. This receptor was obtained from a human donor who donated a stem cell graft to a child with SCID. This specimen was PBMCs from the stem cell graft donor, taken from the stem cell graft. This CDR3 is CSARARLGVSYEQYI. The CDR3 nucleotides are TGCAGTGCTAGGGCCCGACTAGGAGTAAGCTACGAGCAGTACATC.